This entry lists 5 T cell receptor beta chains sequenced from one sample in a study of T-cell reconstitution after alpha-beta-depleted transplantation in children. Molecular barcoding with unique molecular identifiers was used for the TCRbeta library. From the PCR reads, TCRdb called clonotypes with MiXCR, one entry per CDR3 protein. Of about 500,000 distinct CDR3 sequences listed, approximately 29% were seen once; the top ten hold 2% to 3%. Sequenced material: PBMCs from the stem cell graft donor, taken from the stem cell graft. The receptors were sampled from a human donor who donated a stem cell graft to a child with aplastic anemia.

The genes are TRBV5-1 and TRBJ2-5, with D possibly TRBD1 on 6 matching bases. The germline V and J ends were trimmed by 4 bases and 4 bases, with 14 bases remaining between them. Germline lookup yields CDR1 SGHRS and CDR2 YFSETQ. The length of the CDR3 is 14 residues. The CDR3 sequence: CASSSKTGGETQYF. CDR3 in DNA: TGCGCCAGCAGCAGTAAGACAGGTGGAGAGACCCAGTACTTC.

CDR3: CASSLSSSNEQFF. DNA of the CDR3: TGTGCCAGCAGTTTATCGTCTAGCAATGAGCAGTTCTTC. The rearrangement joins TRBV27 to TRBJ2-1; D unresolved. V was trimmed by 0 bases and J by 6 bases, leaving 6 bases between them. The CDR3 spans 13 residues. Germline loops: CDR1 MNHEY, CDR2 SMNVEV (reference sequence).

J is TRBJ2-5 and V is TRBV12-3 or TRBV12-4; D is perhaps TRBD1 (6 bases). The length of the CDR3 is 12 residues. V was cut by 5 bases and J by 6 bases, with 10 bases left in between. For the CDR3, the DNA is TGTGCCAGCAGTCCAGGGGTAAAGACCCAGTACTTC. It yields the protein CASSPGVKTQYF.

J is TRBJ2-1 and V is TRBV20-1; no clear D. The CDR3 covers 12 residues. V was cut by 2 bases and J by 4 bases, with 6 bases left in between. Germline values: CDR1 DFQATT, CDR2 SNEGSKA (reference sequence). This chain's CDR3 is CSARMIYNEQFF. The CDR3 DNA sequence: TGCAGTGCTAGAATGATTTACAATGAGCAGTTCTTC.

This clonotype has just a few counts. The rearrangement uses TRBV20-1 and TRBJ2-7; no definite D call. Germline assignment: CDR1 DFQATT and CDR2 SNEGSKA (reference sequence). The CDR3 consists of 13 residues. Here the CDR3 DNA reads TGCAGCGGATTTAGGGTCGACTCCTACGAGCAGTACTTC. Protein product: CSGFRVDSYEQYF.